This T cell receptor (beta chain) appears in the sequencing data of a study of T cells after yellow fever vaccination. In the study overall: SMART-Seq v4 Ultra Low Input prepared libraries from low-cell fractions. Study conclusions and caveats: Primary-vaccination clones mostly resurfaced post-booster (nearly 97% CD4, roughly 90% CD8). Though weaker, the secondary response peaked faster, on day 5 versus 15.

Germline V lookup: CDR1 SGHRS, CDR2 YFSETQ. The CDR3 is made up of 16 amino acids. Trimming took 1 base from V and 5 from J, leaving 18 bases between them. This clonotype was counted between two and nine times. Its antigen is unidentified. TCRdb independently ran MiXCR on the 5' RACE reads; one entry per CDR3 protein. The data hold approximately 110,000 distinct CDR3 sequences, with 7.4% observed a single time. The receptor was derived from a man aged 18 to 35 who received the YFV17D yellow fever vaccine. The material sequenced was CD4+ T cells sorted from PBMCs, taken 9 to 10 days after the first yellow fever vaccination. This chain connects TRBV5-1 to TRBJ2-5; D call uncertain. In DNA, the CDR3 is TGCGCCAGCAGCTTGAACCCGGGCCTTCCGGAGGAGACCCAGTACTTC. This codes for CASSLNPGLPEETQYF.